The 5 T cell receptor beta chains listed next were all sequenced from one sample in a study of CD8 T cells in ankylosing spondylitis. TCRdb processed the 5' RACE reads anew with MiXCR; each CDR3 protein has one entry. This sample yields a few hundred thousand distinct CDR3 sequences, of which around 19% are seen a single time; 7.5% to 9.5% belongs to the top ten. Specimen: blood, either unsorted or a sorted T cell fraction (not recorded which). The receptors originated from a male donor with ankylosing spondylitis or in good health (not recorded which).

The chain is built from TRBV5-1 and TRBJ2-1; D remains ambiguous. The ends were cut back, 0 bases at V and 4 bases at J, with 11 bases in the middle. The germline gives CDR1 SGHRS, CDR2 YFSETQ. CDR3 length: 15 residues. The CDR3 spells CASSLGQSGYNEQFF. CDR3 coding DNA: TGCGCCAGCAGCTTGGGCCAGAGTGGTTACAATGAGCAGTTCTTC.

The table lists this clonotype with a few counts. The chain has TRBV28 and TRBJ2-3; D is unresolved. The germline V gene has CDR1 MDHEN and CDR2 SYDVKM. The germline V and J ends were trimmed by 2 bases and 7 bases, with 10 bases remaining between them. The CDR3 contains 13 residues. The CDR3 nucleotides are TGTGCCAGCAGTTTACCCTCTTTGAATACGCAGTATTTT. This sequence encodes CASSLPSLNTQYF.

J is TRBJ1-1 and V is TRBV20-1; no clear D. Germline loops: CDR1 DFQATT, CDR2 SNEGSKA (reference sequence). The V and J ends lost 6 bases and 7 bases respectively, with 6 bases between them. This CDR3 spans 9 amino acids. The CDR3 sequence is CSAQNEAFF. CDR3 nucleotide sequence: TGCAGTGCCCAAAATGAAGCTTTCTTT.

V gene TRBV29-1 combines with J gene TRBJ1-2; perhaps TRBD1 as D (5 bases). Germline V gene sequence: CDR1 SQVTM, CDR2 ANQGSEA. V was cut by 1 base and J by 4 bases, with 7 bases left in between. The CDR3 has 12 amino acids. Here the CDR3 reads CSVEATAYGYTF. The CDR3 coding sequence is TGCAGCGTTGAAGCGACAGCCTATGGCTACACCTTC.

A few counts support this clonotype. CDR3 nucleotide sequence: TGTGCCTGGAGTGGGACAGGGGCCGAAAAACTGTTTTTT. It specifies CAWSGTGAEKLFF. This chain joins TRBV30 and TRBJ1-4; 9 positions agree with TRBD1. The V segment lost 1 base and the J segment 8 bases; nucleotides outside the gene matches: 2. Germline V lookup: CDR1 GTSNPN, CDR2 SVGIG (reference sequence). The CDR3 is 13 amino acids.